This T cell receptor (beta chain) is from a study of T cell clonality in common variable immunodeficiency. Using immunoSEQ multiplex PCR, the repertoire was profiled, and TCRdb retains in-frame clones only, with some absent. The sample yields about 37,000 clones, without any singletons. V dropped 5 bases and J dropped 0 bases, with 5 bases sitting between them. CDR1 and CDR2 (germline): SGHTA, FQGNSA. The CDR3 has 13 amino acids. This clone has at least ten counts. The read ends 3 residues shy of where the CDR3 ends; the end is completed using the germline J gene. The origin of this receptor is a person aged 18 to 70 in good health. This chain joins TRBV7-2 and TRBJ2-1; D is uncertain. Sequencing input: peripheral blood mononuclear cells. The DNA read from the CDR3 is TGTGCCAGCAGCCCCAGCTCCTACAATGAG. This codes for CASSPSSYNE. The entire CDR3 is CASSPSSYNEQFF.